This TCR beta chain stems from a study of OX40 agonist ivuxolimab in advanced cancers. Here immunoSEQ multiplex PCR was the method, and the copy in TCRdb shows in-frame clones only, minus some. The data hold 52,000 or so clones, with less than 90% observed a single time. In its sample, this clone was seen once. The antigen remains unidentified. The study's findings and limits: On average, CD8+ T cells had more expanded clones than CD4+. Dosing at 0.1 to 3.0 mg/kg was accompanied by clonal expansion of CD4+ and CD8+ blood T cells by week 6. Clonal expansion in partial responders at 0.1-3.0 mg/kg ranked among the lowest.

This TCR was recovered from an adult with an advanced solid tumor such as melanoma, head and neck, liver or kidney cancer. Sequencing used CD4+ or CD8+ T cells sorted from blood, obtained in a trial of the OX40 agonist ivuxolimab.

The CDR3 region has the DNA TGTGCCAGCACGGGCAGGGCAAGGGAGACCCAGTACTTC. It yields the protein CASTGRARETQYF. The genes are TRBV2 and TRBJ2-5; D perhaps matches TRBD1 (5 bases). V dropped 7 bases and J dropped 5 bases, with 14 bases sitting between them. Germline V CDR1 and CDR2: SNHLY, FYNNEI. The CDR3 runs to 13 residues.